These 20 T cell receptor beta chains share one sample of origin, sequenced in a study of blood T cell repertoires in COVID-19. TCRdb's table, derived via immunoSEQ multiplex PCR, lists solely in-frame clones and lacks some. The repertoire consists of under 250,000 clones, with around 83% occurring once and the leading ten covering just over 8.5%. The sequencing sample was made of peripheral blood. The receptors originated from a middle-aged man with active or convalescent COVID-19.

The V and J genes are TRBV19 and TRBJ1-1; 9 bases align to TRBD1. Germline V gives CDR1 LNHDA, CDR2 SQIVND (reference sequence). The CDR3 contains 11 residues. J was trimmed by 9 bases and V by 8 bases; bases with no gene match: 4. This chain's CDR3 is CASGDRVKAFF. The CDR3 region has the DNA TGTGCCAGTGGGGACAGGGTAAAAGCTTTCTTT.

The CDR3, as DNA: TGCGCCAGCAGCTTACACTTTGAGGGGGATGAGACCCAGTACTTC. This sequence encodes CASSLHFEGDETQYF. The chain joins TRBV5-1 to TRBJ2-5; TRBD1 is a possible D gene (6 bases). CDR1 and CDR2 from the germline V gene are SGHRS and YFSETQ. Trimming removed 2 bases at V and 5 bases at J, with 16 bases between. CDR3 length: 15 amino acids. The full variable domain, its missing parts supplied by reference TRBV5-1 and TRBJ2-5, is KAGVTQTPRYLIKTRGQQVTLSCSPISGHRSVSWYQQTPGQGLQFLFEYFSETQRNKGNFPGRFSGRQFSNSRSEMNVSTLELGDSALYLCASSLHFEGDETQYFGPGTRLLVL.

The V call is TRBV19, the J call TRBJ2-3, with 10 bases lining up with TRBD1. Germline assignment: CDR1 LNHDA and CDR2 SQIVND (reference sequence). The CDR3 loop spans 16 amino acids. Trimming took 6 bases from V and 0 from J; bases not matched to a gene: 6. The CDR3 sequence: CASRDRGESSTDTQYF. CDR3 DNA: TGTGCCAGTAGGGACAGGGGGGAATCTAGCACAGATACGCAGTATTTT.

The CDR3 is CASNRQGANTEAFF. In nucleotides, the CDR3 is TGCGCCAGCAACCGACAGGGGGCCAACACTGAAGCTTTCTTT. The V gene is TRBV5-1, the J gene TRBJ1-1; 10 nucleotides line up with TRBD1. With 6 bases clipped from V and 2 bases from J, the junction kept 4 bases outside the gene matches. This CDR3 has 14 amino acids. CDR1 and CDR2 (germline): SGHRS, YFSETQ.

The genes are TRBV7-9 and TRBJ2-3; D is perhaps TRBD2 (6 bases). CDR1 is SEHNR and CDR2 is FQNEAQ in the germline V gene (reference sequence). There are 18 residues in the CDR3. The ends were cut back, 2 bases at V and 5 bases at J, with 23 bases in the middle. The DNA of the CDR3 is TGTGCCAGCAGCTTACAGAGATGGGTAGCGGAGGAGGGAGATACGCAGTATTTT. Translation: CASSLQRWVAEEGDTQYF. The entire variable domain, with the rest obtained from reference TRBV7-9 and TRBJ2-3, is as follows: DTGVSQNPRHKITKRGQNVTFRCDPISEHNRLYWYRQTLGQGPEFLTYFQNEAQLEKSRLLSDRFSAERPKGSFSTLEIQRTEQGDSAMYLCASSLQRWVAEEGDTQYFGPGTRLTVL.

The J gene is TRBJ1-1, the V gene TRBV5-1; D might be TRBD1 (5 bases). Trimming removed 4 bases from V and 1 base from J, with 8 bases in between. The CDR3 sequence is 13 residues long. Germline V gene lookup returns CDR1 SGHRS and CDR2 YFSETQ. DNA for the CDR3: TGCGCCAGCAGCCATCAGGGGAACACTGAAGCTTTCTTT. This encodes CASSHQGNTEAFF.

This clone occurred a few times. The rearrangement joins TRBV6-5 to TRBJ2-7; 15 bases line up with TRBD2. The length of the CDR3 is 14 residues. Germline V CDR1 and CDR2: MNHEY, SVGAGI. With V trimmed by 6 bases and J by 5 bases, 2 bases remained unmatched. The CDR3 sequence: CASSGTSGRNEQYF. Here the CDR3 DNA reads TGTGCCAGCAGCGGGACTAGCGGGAGGAACGAGCAGTACTTC.

The chain employs TRBV19 and TRBJ1-2; 8 bases align to TRBD1. This CDR3 comprises 15 residues. J gave up 5 bases and V 5 bases, and 10 bases lay outside the gene matches. The germline V gene encodes CDR1 LNHDA and CDR2 SQIVND (reference sequence). The CDR3 sequence is CASSGSRDRFYGYTF. Here the CDR3 DNA reads TGTGCCAGTAGTGGATCCCGGGACAGGTTTTATGGCTACACCTTC.

V usage is TRBV6-5 and J usage is TRBJ2-1; possible D gene TRBD2, 6 bases. The CDR3 has 14 residues. Germline V gene lookup returns CDR1 MNHEY and CDR2 SVGAGI. Trimming stripped 7 bases from V and 3 bases from J, with 13 bases between. CDR3 amino acids: CASTFGTLYNEQFF. DNA for the CDR3: TGTGCCAGCACCTTCGGGACTCTCTACAATGAGCAGTTCTTC.

This clone was counted a few times. This chain joins TRBV2 and TRBJ1-5; D is uncertain. V was pared by 6 bases and J by 0 bases, with 6 bases between. There are 13 residues in the CDR3. Germline V gives CDR1 SNHLY, CDR2 FYNNEI. CDR3 amino acids: CASRQYSNQPQHF. In DNA form, the CDR3 reads TGTGCCAGCAGGCAGTATAGCAATCAGCCCCAGCATTTT. The variable domain in full, completed from reference TRBV2 and TRBJ1-5, reads EPEVTQTPSHQVTQMGQEVILRCVPISNHLYFYWYRQILGQKVEFLVSFYNNEISEKSEIFDDQFSVERPDGSNFTLKIRSTKLEDSAMYFCASRQYSNQPQHFGDGTRLSIL.

The V call is TRBV21-1, the J call TRBJ2-7; TRBD1 is the table's D call, not checked against the DNA. TRBV21-1 is tagged as a pseudogene. CDR3 size: 15 residues. In nucleotides, the CDR3 is TGTGCCAGCAGCAAACTAGGGGCTACCCCCTACGAGCAGTACTTC. This sequence encodes CASSKLGATPYEQYF.

The V call is TRBV5-1, the J call TRBJ2-2; 13 bases fit TRBD2. V lost 2 bases and J lost 7; bases outside the gene matches: 11. This CDR3 spans 18 amino acids. CDR1 is SGHRS, CDR2 YFSETQ, per germline. The CDR3, as DNA: TGCGCCAGCAGCTTTCTCGCCGGGACTAGCGGGATTGTCGGGGAGCTGTTTTTT. This encodes CASSFLAGTSGIVGELFF.

The V and J genes are TRBV14 and TRBJ2-3; 9 nucleotides align to TRBD2. With 6 bases clipped from V and 2 bases from J, the junction kept 6 bases outside the gene matches. The germline gives CDR1 SGHDN, CDR2 FVKESK. CDR3 length: 15 residues. The CDR3 is CASSKAGGLTDTQYF. The CDR3 bases are TGTGCCAGCAGTAAAGCGGGAGGACTCACAGATACGCAGTATTTT.

The chain uses TRBV18 and TRBJ1-1; tentative D call: TRBD1 (5 bases). The length of the CDR3 is 15 residues. From germline, CDR1 is KGHSH and CDR2 LQKENI. V was clipped by 4 bases and J by 5 bases, with 17 bases between them. CDR3 amino acids: CASSHERQGGTEAFF. CDR3 coding DNA: TGTGCCAGCTCACACGAGCGGCAGGGAGGTACTGAAGCTTTCTTT.

The chain joins TRBV9 to TRBJ2-5; D perhaps matches TRBD1 (5 bases). Trimming left V 4 bases short and J 1 base short, with 14 bases between. Germline-derived CDR1 and CDR2 are SGDLS and YYNGEE. This CDR3 contains 15 residues. CDR3 in amino acids: CASSQTQGSQETQYF. The DNA of the CDR3 is TGTGCCAGCAGCCAAACCCAGGGTTCCCAAGAGACCCAGTACTTC.

In regard to this clone: A read error may account for a junction end that differs from germline. The rearrangement uses TRBV5-4 and TRBJ1-1; 7 bases are a match to TRBD1. Per germline, CDR1 SGHNT and CDR2 YYREEE (reference sequence). This CDR3 contains 15 residues. CDR3 DNA sequence: TGTGCCAGCAGCCCCCGGACAGGCTCGAACGCTGAAGCTTTCTTT. Protein sequence: CASSPRTGSNAEAFF.

The CDR3, as DNA: TGTGCCAGCAGCCTAGCGGGGGGTACGAATGAGCAGTTCTTC. It translates to CASSLAGGTNEQFF. The chain uses TRBV6-2 or TRBV6-3 and TRBJ2-1; TRBD2 aligns across 11 bases. The CDR3 length is 14 residues. CDR1 is MNHEY, CDR2 SVGEGT, per germline. V shed 6 bases and J 7 bases; nucleotides not matched to a gene: 5.

This clone was counted a few times. The V and J genes are TRBV6-5 and TRBJ1-2, with 7 bases matching TRBD1. The V gene's germline CDR1 is MNHEY and CDR2 SVGAGI. The J segment lost 5 bases and the V segment lost 2 bases, leaving 5 bases of the junction unmatched. The CDR3 contains 14 residues. As DNA, the CDR3 is TGTGCCAGCAGTTACAAGACAGGGACATATGGCTACACCTTC. It encodes CASSYKTGTYGYTF.

The rearrangement joins TRBV5-1 to TRBJ1-1; TRBD1 agrees at 7 bases. J was trimmed by 2 bases and V by 4 bases; bases with no gene match: 5. Germline V gene data show CDR1 as SGHRS and CDR2 as YFSETQ. The CDR3 totals 14 residues. The CDR3 nucleotides read TGCGCCAGCAGCACCGGGACAGTCAACACTGAAGCTTTCTTT. Amino acids: CASSTGTVNTEAFF. Together with reference TRBV5-1 and TRBJ1-1, the CDR3 gives the full variable domain: KAGVTQTPRYLIKTRGQQVTLSCSPISGHRSVSWYQQTPGQGLQFLFEYFSETQRNKGNFPGRFSGRQFSNSRSEMNVSTLELGDSALYLCASSTGTVNTEAFFGQGTRLTVV.

The chain couples TRBV29-1 to TRBJ1-6; 9 bases agree with TRBD1. The V gene end was trimmed by 7 bases and the J gene end by 5 bases; junction bases not matched to a gene: 6. This CDR3 spans 14 amino acids. CDR1 and CDR2 (germline): SQVTM, ANQGSEA. The CDR3 DNA sequence: TGCAGCGCCCGGACAGGGGACCATAATTCACCCCTCCACTTT. As protein: CSARTGDHNSPLHF.